Each of the 13 T cell receptor beta chains below was sequenced from the same sample in a study of T cell responses to AZD1222 COVID-19 vaccine. Sequenced by immunoSEQ multiplex PCR; TCRdb stores in-frame clones only, minus some. The repertoire holds roughly 200,000 clones, with roughly 90% as singletons. Material: peripheral blood, obtained 28 days after the second AZD1222 dose. All receptors derive from an adult who received the AZD1222 COVID-19 vaccine.

The V call is TRBV30, the J call TRBJ1-1; 7 nucleotides align to TRBD1. The CDR3 totals 12 residues. In germline, CDR1 is GTSNPN, CDR2 SVGIG (reference sequence). The V and J ends lost 4 bases and 7 bases, in that order; junction bases with no gene match: 6. CDR3 in amino acids: CAWTRGLGEAFF. CDR3 bases: TGTGCCTGGACGAGGGGGCTTGGTGAAGCTTTCTTT.

V is TRBV5-1 and J is TRBJ2-6; the match to TRBD2 covers 9 bases. Germline CDR1 reads SGHRS; CDR2 reads YFSETQ. The CDR3 is 15 amino acids. V lost 7 bases and J lost 0; bases outside the gene matches: 2. The CDR3 nucleotides read TGCGCCAGCGGCGGGAGGGCCTCTGGGGCCAACGTCCTGACTTTC. It yields the protein CASGGRASGANVLTF.

This clone came up once. The J gene is TRBJ1-4, the V gene TRBV15; D might be TRBD1 (5 bases). The CDR3 is 15 residues long. Per the germline V gene, CDR1 is LNHNV and CDR2 is YYDKDF (reference sequence). V was cut by 0 bases and J by 4 bases, with 9 bases left in between. CDR3 sequence: CATSRDGGSNEKLFF. In DNA, the CDR3 is TGTGCCACCAGCAGAGATGGGGGAAGTAATGAAAAACTGTTTTTT.

The chain recombines TRBV28 with TRBJ2-7; possible D gene TRBD2, 6 bases. CDR1 is MDHEN and CDR2 is SYDVKM in the germline V gene. The CDR3 spans 14 residues. Between the trimmed V and J ends, which lost 1 base and 1 base, there was a span of 8 bases. The CDR3 nucleotides are TGTGCCAGCAGTTTATTGGGGGGTTCCTACGAGCAGTACTTC. This gives the protein CASSLLGGSYEQYF.

The gene calls are TRBV7-8 and TRBJ2-1, with a weak D call TRBD2 (5 bases). This CDR3 is built from 13 residues. CDR1 and CDR2 from the germline V gene are SGHVS and FQNEAQ. The V end was cut by 2 bases, the J end by 8 bases, with 10 bases between. The CDR3 region has the DNA TGTGCCAGCAGCTTACCACTGCGGGATGAGCAGTTCTTC. It specifies CASSLPLRDEQFF.

The chain has TRBV7-9 and TRBJ2-1, with D hard to call. The CDR3 totals 15 residues. The V and J ends lost 6 bases and 2 bases respectively, with 14 bases between them. Germline-derived CDR1 and CDR2 are SEHNR and FQNEAQ (reference sequence). The CDR3 region is CASSQSYSPYNEQFF. The CDR3 DNA sequence: TGTGCCAGCAGTCAATCCTATTCCCCCTACAATGAGCAGTTCTTC.

V gene TRBV30 combines with J gene TRBJ2-2; D might be TRBD2 (6 bases). This CDR3 region has 14 residues. CDR1 is GTSNPN, CDR2 SVGIG, per germline (reference sequence). The V and J ends lost 5 bases and 8 bases respectively, with 18 bases between them. As DNA, the CDR3 is TGTGCCTGGGACCCGGGACTTTCAAGGGGGGAGCTGTTTTTT. Its translation is CAWDPGLSRGELFF.

The rearrangement uses TRBV3-1 (or the pseudogene TRBV3-2) and TRBJ1-1; D perhaps matches TRBD1 (6 bases). The V end was cut by 4 bases, the J end by 4 bases, with 16 bases between. The CDR3 is made up of 15 amino acids. Germline CDR1 LGHDT, CDR2 YNNKEL (reference sequence). CDR3 coding DNA: TGTGCCAGCAGCCCCGAGGGGGTAATCGCCACTGAAGCTTTCTTT. This sequence encodes CASSPEGVIATEAFF.

V gene TRBV7-9 combines with J gene TRBJ2-7, with TRBD2 identical over 9 bases. The CDR3 is made up of 16 amino acids. The V gene end was trimmed by 4 bases and the J gene end by 2 bases; junction bases not matched to a gene: 9. Germline loops: CDR1 SEHNR, CDR2 FQNEAQ (reference sequence). As DNA, the CDR3 is TGTGCCAGCAGCTCACCGCGGGGGGGCTCTACCTACGAGCAGTACTTC. Translated, it gives CASSSPRGGSTYEQYF.

J is TRBJ2-1 and V is TRBV4-3; 12 nucleotides align to TRBD2. V was pared by 1 base and J by 4 bases, with 11 bases of the junction left unmatched. This CDR3 is 19 amino acids long. Germline assignment: CDR1 LGHNA and CDR2 YSLEER. The CDR3 DNA reads as TGCGCCAGCAGCCAAGTCCAAGTAGGGCTAGCGGGAGGGTACAATGAGCAGTTCTTC. Translated: CASSQVQVGLAGGYNEQFF.

CDR3 coding DNA: TGTGCCAGCAGTTCCAGGGTGCGGTACTACGAGCAGTACTTC. It specifies CASSSRVRYYEQYF. The rearrangement joins TRBV27 to TRBJ2-7, with a possible D match to TRBD1 (5 bases). Per the germline V gene, CDR1 is MNHEY and CDR2 is SMNVEV (reference sequence). V was clipped by 4 bases and J by 3 bases, with 13 bases between them. The CDR3 totals 14 residues.

The chain recombines TRBV29-1 with TRBJ2-1; TRBD2 matches 7 bases. The CDR3 loop spans 15 amino acids. The V segment lost 0 bases and the J segment 7 bases; nucleotides outside the gene matches: 9. Germline CDR1 and CDR2: SQVTM and ANQGSEA. CDR3 protein: CSVEDGLAVGNEQFF. The CDR3 nucleotides read TGCAGCGTTGAAGACGGGCTAGCGGTGGGTAATGAGCAGTTCTTC.

This chain joins TRBV7-2 and TRBJ1-2, with D perhaps TRBD1 (5 bases). The CDR3 runs to 13 residues. Deletions cut 3 bases from V and 4 bases from J, with 9 bases between. Germline V CDR1 and CDR2: SGHTA, FQGNSA. The CDR3 nucleotides read TGTGCCAGCAGCTTGGGGCGGACCTATGGCTACACCTTC. It translates to CASSLGRTYGYTF.